This T cell receptor (beta chain) was retrieved from a study of blood T cell repertoires in COVID-19. On the study more broadly: Sites across the United States, Italy and Spain contributed samples from acute and convalescent COVID-19. PBMCs, B-cell-depleted T cells, or T cells provided the cDNA or gDNA that made up the material.

The CDR3 runs to 15 residues. Germline lookup yields CDR1 SGHAT and CDR2 FQNNGV. The trim removed 0 bases at V and 2 bases at J, leaving 4 bases unmatched. As processed by the authors: The assay estimated nucleated cells by amplifying reference gene primers. Sequencing was performed with immunoSEQ multiplex PCR; in TCRdb, only in-frame clones are kept and a portion is missing. D and trimming were read from the DNA, whereas the V and J calls and clone size are those reported in that table. The table lists some 97,000 clones, approximately 90% of them singletons. This chain joins TRBV11-2 and TRBJ2-7; 7 nucleotides match TRBD2. The source of this sequence is a man in his sixties with acute or convalescent COVID-19. The sample taken for sequencing was peripheral blood. CDR3 amino acids: CASSLEAGHTYEQYV. CDR3 sequence (DNA): TGTGCCAGCAGCTTAGAAGCGGGGCACACCTACGAGCAGTACGTC.